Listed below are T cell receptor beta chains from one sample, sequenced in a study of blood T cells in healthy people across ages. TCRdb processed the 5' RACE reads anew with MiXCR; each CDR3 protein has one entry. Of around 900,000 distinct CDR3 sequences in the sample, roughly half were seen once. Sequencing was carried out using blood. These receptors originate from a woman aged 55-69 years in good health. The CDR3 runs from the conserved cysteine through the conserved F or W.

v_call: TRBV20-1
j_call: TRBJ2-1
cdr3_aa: CSATGTSGSIGGGYNEQFF

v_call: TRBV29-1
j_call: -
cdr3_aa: CSRERGEGALLYEQYF

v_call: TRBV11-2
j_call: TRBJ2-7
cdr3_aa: CASRLWGAHYEQYF

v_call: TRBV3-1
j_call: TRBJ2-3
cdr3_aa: CASSQGIWDRGWSADTQYF

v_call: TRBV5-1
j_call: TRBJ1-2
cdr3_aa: CASSSPGLMVGYTF

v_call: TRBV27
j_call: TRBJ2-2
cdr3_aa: CASGKPRGLGTGELFF

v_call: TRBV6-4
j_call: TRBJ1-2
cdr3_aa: CASSPETRTGEGYTF

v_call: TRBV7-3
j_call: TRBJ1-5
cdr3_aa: CASSLIYGFPIQPQHF

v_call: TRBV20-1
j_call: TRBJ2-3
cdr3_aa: CSATASGSTDTQYF

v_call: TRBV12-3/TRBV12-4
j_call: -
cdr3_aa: CASSLGGRASEQYF

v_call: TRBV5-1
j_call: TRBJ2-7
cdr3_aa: CASSYSGRRGSYEQYF

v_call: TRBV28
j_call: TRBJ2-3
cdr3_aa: CASSPGLTSSTDTQYF

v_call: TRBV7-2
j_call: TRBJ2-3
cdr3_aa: CASSTGLAGLDTQYF

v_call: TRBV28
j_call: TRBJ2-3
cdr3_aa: CASSYHTQYF

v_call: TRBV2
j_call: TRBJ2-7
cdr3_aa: CASWGLAASYEQYF

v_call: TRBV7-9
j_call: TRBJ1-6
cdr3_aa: CASSGRDRAVSPLHF

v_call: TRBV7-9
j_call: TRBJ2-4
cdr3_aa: CASNRGNIQYF

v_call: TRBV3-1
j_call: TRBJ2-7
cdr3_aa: CASSQELARGYEQYF

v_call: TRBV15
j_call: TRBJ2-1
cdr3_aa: CATSRAGLAGGDEQFF

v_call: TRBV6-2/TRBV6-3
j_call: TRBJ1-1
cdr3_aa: CASSYAGTAATEAFF

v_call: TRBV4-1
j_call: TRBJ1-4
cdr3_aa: CASSRTGANEKLFF

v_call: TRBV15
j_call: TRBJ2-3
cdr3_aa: CATSRGAGVGTDTQYF

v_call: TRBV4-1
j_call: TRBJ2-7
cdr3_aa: CASSQLHGGEQYF

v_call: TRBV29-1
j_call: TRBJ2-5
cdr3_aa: CSVVRQGQETQYF

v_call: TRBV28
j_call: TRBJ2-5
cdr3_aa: CASSHSGTGRQETQYF

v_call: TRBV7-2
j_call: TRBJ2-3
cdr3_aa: CASSLTGHVTDTQYF

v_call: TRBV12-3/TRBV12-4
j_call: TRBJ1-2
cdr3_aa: CASSLGGGLGTYGYTF

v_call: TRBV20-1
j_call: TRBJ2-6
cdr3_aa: CSARDKEGRGSGANVLTF

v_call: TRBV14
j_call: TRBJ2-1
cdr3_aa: CASSQRQGFSYNEQFF

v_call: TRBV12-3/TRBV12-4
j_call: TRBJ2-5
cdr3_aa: CASSLAAPQETQYF

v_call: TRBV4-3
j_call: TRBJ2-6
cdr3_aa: CASSQQRDIGGSGANVLTF

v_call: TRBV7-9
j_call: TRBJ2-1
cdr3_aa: CASSPTSSGEQFF

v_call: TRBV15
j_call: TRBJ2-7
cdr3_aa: CATSRSGASYEQYF

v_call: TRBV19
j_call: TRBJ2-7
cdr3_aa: CASKMGQSSYEQYF

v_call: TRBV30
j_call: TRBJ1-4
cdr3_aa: CAWSSGTGNEKLFF

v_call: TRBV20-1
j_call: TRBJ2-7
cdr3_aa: CSARPNMRTGSHEQYF

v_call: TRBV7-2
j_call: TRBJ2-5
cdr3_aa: CASSYDRGETQYF

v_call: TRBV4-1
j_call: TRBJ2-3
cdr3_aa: CASSHLGLGTETQYF

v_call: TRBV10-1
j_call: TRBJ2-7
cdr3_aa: CASSAGNRLDPTYEQYF

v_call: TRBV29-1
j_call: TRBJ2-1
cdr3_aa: CSVSWRGNEKFF

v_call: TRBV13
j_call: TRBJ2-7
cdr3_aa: CASSSSQAGDISYEQYF

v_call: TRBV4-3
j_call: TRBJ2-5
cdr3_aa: CASSQDHQETQYF

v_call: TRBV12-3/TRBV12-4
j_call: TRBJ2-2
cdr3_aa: CASSRGRILGELFF

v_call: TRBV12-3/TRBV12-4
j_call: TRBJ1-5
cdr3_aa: CASTPSRYQPQHF

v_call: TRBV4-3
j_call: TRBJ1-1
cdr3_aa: CASSQVDRAHGEAFF

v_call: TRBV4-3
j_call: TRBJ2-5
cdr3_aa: CASSPDRGSHETQYF

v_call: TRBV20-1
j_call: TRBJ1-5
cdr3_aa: CSARDDTGLSNQPQHF

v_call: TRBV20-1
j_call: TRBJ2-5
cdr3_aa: CSVQAGGTSGAQETQYF

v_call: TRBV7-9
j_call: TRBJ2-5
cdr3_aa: CASSLREQGETQYF

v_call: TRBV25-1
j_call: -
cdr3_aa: CASSDSGRSHEQYF

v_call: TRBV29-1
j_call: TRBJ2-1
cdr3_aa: CSVVGVAGSNEQFF

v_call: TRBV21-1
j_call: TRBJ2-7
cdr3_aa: CASSAAQREKEQYF

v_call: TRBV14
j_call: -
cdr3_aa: CASSRDYSFYEQYF

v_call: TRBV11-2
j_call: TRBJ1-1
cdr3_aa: CASSSGQGINTEAFF

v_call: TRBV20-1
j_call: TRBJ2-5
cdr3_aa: CSARDSRTGGLQETQYF

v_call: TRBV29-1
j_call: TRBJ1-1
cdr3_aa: CSVEEAGVQAFF

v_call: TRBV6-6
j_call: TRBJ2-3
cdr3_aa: CASKIRGLDTQYF

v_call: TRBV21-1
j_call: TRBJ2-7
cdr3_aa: CASSKGRTGTYYEQYF

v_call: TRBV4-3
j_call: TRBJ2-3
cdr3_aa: CASSQELQGTDTQYF